This T cell receptor beta chain is drawn from a study of blood T cell repertoires in COVID-19. On the study more broadly: The samples span acute and convalescent COVID-19 from the United States, Italy and Spain. Sample material is recorded as cDNA or gDNA derived from T cells, B-cell-depleted T cells, or PBMCs.

In the authors' workflow: Reference gene primer amplification gave nucleated cell count estimates. Produced via immunoSEQ multiplex PCR; TCRdb's table is partial and in-frame only. The V and J calls and the clone size are those of that table, but D and trimming were determined from the DNA. This table holds 100,000 to 150,000 clones, 85% to 90% found once. Germline CDR1 and CDR2: SGHRS and YFSETQ. V lost 0 bases and J lost 0, with 16 bases in between. There are 18 residues in the CDR3. Sequencing used peripheral blood. The chain joins TRBV5-1 to TRBJ1-3; D gene unclear. This receptor was identified in an elderly man with active or convalescent COVID-19. The CDR3 DNA sequence: TGCGCCAGCAGCTTGGACGGGAGAGGGCGGTACTCTGGAAACACCATATATTTT. It specifies CASSLDGRGRYSGNTIYF. The entire variable domain, with the rest obtained from reference TRBV5-1 and TRBJ1-3, is as follows: KAGVTQTPRYLIKTRGQQVTLSCSPISGHRSVSWYQQTPGQGLQFLFEYFSETQRNKGNFPGRFSGRQFSNSRSEMNVSTLELGDSALYLCASSLDGRGRYSGNTIYFGEGSWLTVV.